This T cell receptor beta chain comes out of a study of blood T cell repertoires in COVID-19. For the study at large: Samples taken during acute and convalescent COVID-19 were collected in the United States, Italy and Spain. Sources were T cells, B-cell-depleted T cells, or PBMCs; the material itself was cDNA or gDNA.

In the original processing: Reference gene primers were amplified, and this amplification served to estimate nucleated cell counts. Generated by immunoSEQ multiplex PCR, the TCRdb table keeps only in-frame clones and is missing some. V and J calls and clone size come straight from that table; D and trimming were deduced from the DNA. This sample has some 210,000 clones, with 70% to 90% found just once. Unmatched junction bases numbered 8, after V lost 4 bases and J lost 6 bases. Germline-derived CDR1 and CDR2 are KGHSH and LQKENI. The CDR3 covers 15 residues. The TCR was taken from a woman aged 40-49 years who had recovered from COVID-19. The sequenced sample consisted of peripheral blood. This sequence joins TRBV18 and TRBJ2-1; TRBD1 aligns across 8 bases. Here the CDR3 reads CASSLRDRNANEQFF. Written as DNA, the CDR3 is TGTGCCAGCTCACTCCGGGACAGGAATGCCAATGAGCAGTTCTTC.